This T cell receptor (beta chain) was observed in a study of molecular identifiers for immune sequencing clone quantification. The table lists this clonotype with many counts. Its specificity is unknown. Sorting selected naive CD8 T cells with a CD8+CD4-CCR7+CD45RA+ phenotype. V shed 1 base, J shed 6 bases, and the junction held 2 bases outside the gene matches. The CDR3 is 14 amino acids. Per germline, CDR1 SGHAT and CDR2 FQNNGV. TCRdb ran MiXCR on the PCR reads and lists one entry per CDR3 protein. There are about 40,000 distinct CDR3 sequences in the sample; around a sixth occur only once, and around 7% lies in the top ten. Study results and limitations: With a barcode shared among identical TCR molecules, highly expanded clone sizes could be underestimated. In naive cells, under 1% of molecules belonged to clones above 20 RNA copies, against over 97% in effector cells.

This receptor was obtained from a human donor in good health. Some libraries in this study had Jurkat cell RNA spiked in. The sequenced material came from naive CD8+ T cells from blood, with Jurkat cell RNA spiked in. Subset in this sample: FACS-sorted CD8+CD4-CCR7+CD45RA+ naive T cells. The gene calls are TRBV11-2 and TRBJ2-3, with 9 bases aligning to TRBD1. The CDR3 DNA is TGTGCCAGCAGCTTAGGACAGGGGGTGGATACGCAGTATTTT. Its translation: CASSLGQGVDTQYF.